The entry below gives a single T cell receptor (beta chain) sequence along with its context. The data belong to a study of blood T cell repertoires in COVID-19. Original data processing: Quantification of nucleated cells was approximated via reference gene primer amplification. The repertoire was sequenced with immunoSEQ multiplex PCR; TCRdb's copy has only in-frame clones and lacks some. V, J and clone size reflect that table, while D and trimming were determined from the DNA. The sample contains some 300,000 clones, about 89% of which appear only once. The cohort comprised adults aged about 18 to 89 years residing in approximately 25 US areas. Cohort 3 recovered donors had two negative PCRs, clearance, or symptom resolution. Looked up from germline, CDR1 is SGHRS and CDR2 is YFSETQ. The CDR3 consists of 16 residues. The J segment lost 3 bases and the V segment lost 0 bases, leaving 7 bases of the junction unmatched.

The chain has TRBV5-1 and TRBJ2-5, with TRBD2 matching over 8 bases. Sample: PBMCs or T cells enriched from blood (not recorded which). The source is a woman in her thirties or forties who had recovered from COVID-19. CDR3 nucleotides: TGCGCCAGCAGCTTGGGAGACGGGGGGGCCGAAGAGACCCAGTACTTC. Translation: CASSLGDGGAEETQYF.